Given below is one T cell receptor beta chain in context. The antigen remains undetermined. These data come from a study of CD8 T cells in Susac syndrome. General study results and limits: The number of individuals included in the study's TCR sequencing and HLA analysis was acknowledged as relatively small.

Random hexamers were used to reverse transcribe the RNA input (about 0.45 to 1 ug). Amplification of TCR beta CDR3 was carried out by immunoSEQ multiplex PCR, which covered 54 Vbeta and 13 Jbeta segments. TCRdb re-analysed the immunoSEQ multiplex PCR reads in MiXCR, keeping a single row per CDR3 protein. The repertoire holds approximately 140,000 distinct CDR3 sequences, with around 80% as singletons. The authors carried out high-throughput sequencing of TCR beta. They applied it to CD8+ and CD4+ T cells obtained from blood. TEMRA cells underwent FACS enrichment and CD8+ and CD4+ T cells underwent negative isolation. The sequence was obtained from a human donor with multiple sclerosis. The sequenced sample consisted of CD8+ T cells from PBMCs.

The CDR3 protein is CASSLQDVEETQYF. The CDR3 region has the DNA TGTGCCAGCAGCTTACAGGACGTAGAAGAGACCCAGTACTTC. The chain carries TRBV7-2 and TRBJ2-5; D is unresolved. CDR1 and CDR2 (germline): SGHTA, FQGNSA. This CDR3 comprises 14 residues. Between the trimmed V and J ends, which lost 2 bases and 3 bases, there was a span of 10 bases.